What follows describes a single T cell receptor (beta chain). Repertoires were generated with immunoSEQ multiplex PCR, while TCRdb's copy carries only in-frame clones and drops some. The sample consists of about 110,000 clones, approximately 88% of them appearing once. This sample is part of a study of T cell responses to AZD1222 COVID-19 vaccine. CDR3 length: 16 residues. V was pared by 1 base and J by 8 bases, with 8 bases of the junction left unmatched. The V gene's germline CDR1 is LNHDA and CDR2 SQIVND (reference sequence). The receptor was isolated from an adult who received the AZD1222 COVID-19 vaccine. The sequencing used peripheral blood, collected 28 days after the second AZD1222 dose. This chain uses TRBV19 with TRBJ2-1; 10 bases fit TRBD2. DNA of the CDR3: TGTGCCAGTAGTATAGCTAGCGGGGGTTATAATGATGAGCAGTTCTTC. It specifies CASSIASGGYNDEQFF.